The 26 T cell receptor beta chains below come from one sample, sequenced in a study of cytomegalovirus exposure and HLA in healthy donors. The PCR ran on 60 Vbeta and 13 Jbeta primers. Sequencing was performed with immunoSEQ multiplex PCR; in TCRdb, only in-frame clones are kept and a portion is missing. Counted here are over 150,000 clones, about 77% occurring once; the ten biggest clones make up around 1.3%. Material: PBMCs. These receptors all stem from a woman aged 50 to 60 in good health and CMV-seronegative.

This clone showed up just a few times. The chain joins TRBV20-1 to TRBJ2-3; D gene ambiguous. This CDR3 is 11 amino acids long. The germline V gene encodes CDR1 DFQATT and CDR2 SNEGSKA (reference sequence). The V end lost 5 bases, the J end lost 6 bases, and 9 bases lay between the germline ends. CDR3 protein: CSAYTPDTQYF. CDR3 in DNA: TGCAGTGCTTATACACCCGATACGCAGTATTTT.

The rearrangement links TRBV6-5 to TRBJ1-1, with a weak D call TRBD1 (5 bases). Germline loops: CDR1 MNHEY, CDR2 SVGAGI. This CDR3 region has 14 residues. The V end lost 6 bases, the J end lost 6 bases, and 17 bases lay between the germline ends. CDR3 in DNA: TGTGCCAGCAGCCAACAAGGGGTTGCGGCTGAAGCTTTCTTT. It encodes CASSQQGVAAEAFF.

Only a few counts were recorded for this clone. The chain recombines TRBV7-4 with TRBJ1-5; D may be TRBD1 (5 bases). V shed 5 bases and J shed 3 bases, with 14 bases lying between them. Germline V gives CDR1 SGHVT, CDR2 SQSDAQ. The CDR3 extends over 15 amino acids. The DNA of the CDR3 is TGTGCCAGCAGCCCGAGACAGCAGGACAATCAGCCCCAGCATTTT. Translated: CASSPRQQDNQPQHF.

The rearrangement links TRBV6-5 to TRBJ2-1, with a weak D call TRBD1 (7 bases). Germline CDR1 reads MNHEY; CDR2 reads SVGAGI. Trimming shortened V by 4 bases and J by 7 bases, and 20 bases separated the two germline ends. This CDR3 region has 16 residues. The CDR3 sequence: CASSFGAGGSGNEQFF. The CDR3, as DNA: TGTGCCAGCAGTTTCGGGGCAGGGGGAAGCGGGAATGAGCAGTTCTTC.

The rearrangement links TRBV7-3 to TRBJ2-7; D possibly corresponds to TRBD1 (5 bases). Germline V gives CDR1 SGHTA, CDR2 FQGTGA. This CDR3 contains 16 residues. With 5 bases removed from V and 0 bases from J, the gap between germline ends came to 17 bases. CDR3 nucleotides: TGTGCCAGCAGCACAAATGGGGCGTTCGGCTCCTACGAGCAGTACTTC. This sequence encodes CASSTNGAFGSYEQYF.

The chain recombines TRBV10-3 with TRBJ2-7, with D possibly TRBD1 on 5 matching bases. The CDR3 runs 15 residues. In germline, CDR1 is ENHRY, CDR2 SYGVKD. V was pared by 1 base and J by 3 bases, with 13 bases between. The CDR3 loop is CAISELGHSVYEQYF. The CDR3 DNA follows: TGTGCCATCAGTGAGTTAGGACACAGTGTCTACGAGCAGTACTTC.

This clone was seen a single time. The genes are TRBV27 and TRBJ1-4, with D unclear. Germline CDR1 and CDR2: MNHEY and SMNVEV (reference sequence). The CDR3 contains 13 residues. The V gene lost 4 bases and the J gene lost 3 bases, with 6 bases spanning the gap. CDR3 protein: CASSSLANEKLFF. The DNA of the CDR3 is TGTGCCAGCAGTTCCCTAGCTAATGAAAAACTGTTTTTT.

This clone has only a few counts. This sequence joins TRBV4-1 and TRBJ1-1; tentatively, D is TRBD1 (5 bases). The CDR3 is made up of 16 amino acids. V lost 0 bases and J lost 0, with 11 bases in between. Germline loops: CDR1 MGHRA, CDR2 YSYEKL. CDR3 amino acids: CASSQDAGRMNTEAFF. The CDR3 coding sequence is TGCGCCAGCAGCCAAGACGCAGGGCGTATGAACACTGAAGCTTTCTTT.

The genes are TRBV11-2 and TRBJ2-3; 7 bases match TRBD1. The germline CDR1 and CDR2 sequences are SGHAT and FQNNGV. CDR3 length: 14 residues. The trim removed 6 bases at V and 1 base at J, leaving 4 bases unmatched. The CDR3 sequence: CASRRGTGTDTQYF. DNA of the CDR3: TGTGCCAGCAGACGAGGGACAGGCACAGATACGCAGTATTTT.

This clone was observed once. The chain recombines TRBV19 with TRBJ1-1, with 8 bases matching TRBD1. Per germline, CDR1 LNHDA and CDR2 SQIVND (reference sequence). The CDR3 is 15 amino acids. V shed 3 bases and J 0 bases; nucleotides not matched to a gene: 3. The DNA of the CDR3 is TGTGCCAGTAGTATTTGGACAGGGCTGAACACTGAAGCTTTCTTT. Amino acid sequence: CASSIWTGLNTEAFF.

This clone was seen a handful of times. Here the CDR3 reads CASSLGGLAGAYEQYF. The CDR3 DNA reads TGTGCCAGCAGCTTAGGTGGACTAGCGGGAGCCTACGAGCAGTACTTC. The chain couples TRBV7-2 to TRBJ2-7; 13 bases line up with TRBD2. The CDR3 is made up of 16 amino acids. Trimming removed 1 base from V and 2 bases from J; junction bases left unmatched: 2. The germline gives CDR1 SGHTA, CDR2 FQGNSA.

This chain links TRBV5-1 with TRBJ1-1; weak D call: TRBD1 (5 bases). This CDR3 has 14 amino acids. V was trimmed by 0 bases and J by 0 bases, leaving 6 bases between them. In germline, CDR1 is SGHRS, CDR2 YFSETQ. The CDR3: CASSLEGMNTEAFF. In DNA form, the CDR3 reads TGCGCCAGCAGCTTGGAGGGGATGAACACTGAAGCTTTCTTT. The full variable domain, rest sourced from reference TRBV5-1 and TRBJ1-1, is KAGVTQTPRYLIKTRGQQVTLSCSPISGHRSVSWYQQTPGQGLQFLFEYFSETQRNKGNFPGRFSGRQFSNSRSEMNVSTLELGDSALYLCASSLEGMNTEAFFGQGTRLTVV.

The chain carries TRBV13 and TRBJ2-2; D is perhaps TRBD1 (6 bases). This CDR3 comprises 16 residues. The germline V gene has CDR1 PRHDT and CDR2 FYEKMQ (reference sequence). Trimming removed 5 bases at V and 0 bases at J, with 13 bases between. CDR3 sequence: CASSGVGQTNTGELFF. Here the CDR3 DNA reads TGTGCCAGCAGCGGGGTCGGACAGACGAACACCGGGGAGCTGTTTTTT.

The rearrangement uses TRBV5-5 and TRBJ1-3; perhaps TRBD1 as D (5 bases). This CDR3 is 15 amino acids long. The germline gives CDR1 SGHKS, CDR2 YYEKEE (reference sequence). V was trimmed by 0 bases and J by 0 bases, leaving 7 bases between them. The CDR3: CASSLEGLSGNTIYF. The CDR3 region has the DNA TGTGCCAGCAGCTTGGAGGGGCTCTCTGGAAACACCATATATTTT.

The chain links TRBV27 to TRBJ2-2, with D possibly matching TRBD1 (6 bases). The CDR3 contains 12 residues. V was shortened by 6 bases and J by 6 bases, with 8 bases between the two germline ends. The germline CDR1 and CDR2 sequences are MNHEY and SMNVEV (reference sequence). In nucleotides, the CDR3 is TGTGCCAGCAGCGCAGGGGCCGGGGAGCTGTTTTTT. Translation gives CASSAGAGELFF.

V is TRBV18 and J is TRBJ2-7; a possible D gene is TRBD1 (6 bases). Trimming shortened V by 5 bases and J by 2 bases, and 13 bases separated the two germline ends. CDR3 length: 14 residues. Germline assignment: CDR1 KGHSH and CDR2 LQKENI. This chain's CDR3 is CASSVTGLTYEQYF. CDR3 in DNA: TGTGCCAGCTCAGTCACAGGGCTCACCTACGAGCAGTACTTC.

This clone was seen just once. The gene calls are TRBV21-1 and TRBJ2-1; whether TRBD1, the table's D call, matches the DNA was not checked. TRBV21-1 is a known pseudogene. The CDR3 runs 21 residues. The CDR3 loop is CASSRPWASHAYESDYNEQFF. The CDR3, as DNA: TGTGCCAGCAGCAGACCGTGGGCCTCCCACGCGTATGAATCCGACTACAATGAGCAGTTCTTC.

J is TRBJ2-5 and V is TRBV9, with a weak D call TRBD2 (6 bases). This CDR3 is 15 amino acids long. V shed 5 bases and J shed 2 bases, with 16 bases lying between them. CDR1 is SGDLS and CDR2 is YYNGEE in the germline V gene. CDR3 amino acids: CASSRSAAGQETQYF. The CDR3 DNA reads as TGTGCCAGCAGTCGAAGCGCGGCGGGACAAGAGACCCAGTACTTC.

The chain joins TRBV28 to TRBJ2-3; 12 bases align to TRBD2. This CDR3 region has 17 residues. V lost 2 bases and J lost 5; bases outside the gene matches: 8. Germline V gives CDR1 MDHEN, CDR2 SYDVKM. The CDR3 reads CASSLSPSGGAGDTQYF. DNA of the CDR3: TGTGCCAGCAGTTTAAGTCCTAGCGGGGGGGCTGGAGATACGCAGTATTTT.

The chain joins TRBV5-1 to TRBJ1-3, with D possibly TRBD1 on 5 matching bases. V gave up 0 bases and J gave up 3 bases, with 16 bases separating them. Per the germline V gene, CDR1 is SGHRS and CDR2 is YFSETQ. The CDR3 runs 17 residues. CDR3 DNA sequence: TGCGCCAGCAGCTTGGTAGGGCAGGGCAAAGGTGGAAACACCATATATTTT. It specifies CASSLVGQGKGGNTIYF.

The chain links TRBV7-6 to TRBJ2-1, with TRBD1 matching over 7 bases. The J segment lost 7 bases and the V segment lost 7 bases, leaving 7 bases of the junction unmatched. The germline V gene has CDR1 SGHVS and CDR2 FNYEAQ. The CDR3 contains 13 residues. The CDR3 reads CASMNRGLNEQFF. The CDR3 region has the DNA TGTGCCAGCATGAACAGGGGATTAAATGAGCAGTTCTTC. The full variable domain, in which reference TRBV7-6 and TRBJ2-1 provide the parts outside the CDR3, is GAGVSQSPRYKVTKRGQDVALRCDPISGHVSLYWYRQALGQGPEFLTYFNYEAQQDKSGLPNDRFSAERPEGSISTLTIQRTEQRDSAMYRCASMNRGLNEQFFGPGTRLTVL.

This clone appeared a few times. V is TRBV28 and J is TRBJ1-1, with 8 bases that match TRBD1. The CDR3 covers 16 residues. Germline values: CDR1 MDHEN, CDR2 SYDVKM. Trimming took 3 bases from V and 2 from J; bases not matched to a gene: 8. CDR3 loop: CASSLDWGTGNTEAFF. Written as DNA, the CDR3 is TGTGCCAGCAGTTTGGATTGGGGGACAGGAAACACTGAAGCTTTCTTT.

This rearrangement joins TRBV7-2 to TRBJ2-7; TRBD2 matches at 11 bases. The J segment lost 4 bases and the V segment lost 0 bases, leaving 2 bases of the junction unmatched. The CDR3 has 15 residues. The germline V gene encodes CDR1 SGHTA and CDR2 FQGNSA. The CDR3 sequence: CASSLASSGGYEQYF. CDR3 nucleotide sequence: TGTGCCAGCAGCTTAGCGTCTAGCGGGGGGTACGAGCAGTACTTC.

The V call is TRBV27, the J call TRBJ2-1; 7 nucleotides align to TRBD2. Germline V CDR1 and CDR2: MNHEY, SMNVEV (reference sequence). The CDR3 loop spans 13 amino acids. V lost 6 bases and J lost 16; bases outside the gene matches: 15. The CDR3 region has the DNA TGTGCCAGCAGCCGGGAGGAGAGGTTAGCCTCTTTCTTC. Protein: CASSREERLASFF.

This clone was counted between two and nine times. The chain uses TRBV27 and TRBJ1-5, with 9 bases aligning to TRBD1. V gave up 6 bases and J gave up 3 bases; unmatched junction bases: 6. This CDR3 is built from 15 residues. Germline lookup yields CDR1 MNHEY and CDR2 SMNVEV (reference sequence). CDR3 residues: CASRTNRGLNQPQHF. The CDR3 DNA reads TGTGCCAGCAGGACGAACAGGGGGCTCAATCAGCCCCAGCATTTT.

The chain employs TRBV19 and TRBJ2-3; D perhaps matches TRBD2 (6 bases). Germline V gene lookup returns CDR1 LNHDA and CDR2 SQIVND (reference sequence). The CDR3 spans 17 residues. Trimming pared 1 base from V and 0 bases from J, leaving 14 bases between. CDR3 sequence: CASSIGVGGPSTDTQYF. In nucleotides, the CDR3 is TGTGCCAGTAGTATAGGTGTCGGGGGACCCAGCACAGATACGCAGTATTTT.